The sequence of this TCR beta chain was determined in a study of T cells in Graves' hyperthyroidism and ophthalmopathy. Patients showing uncontrolled infection, other autoimmune disease, pregnancy or lactation were ineligible. Thyroid ultrasound and orbital computed tomography, with clinical symptoms and serum thyroxine and TRAb, informed diagnoses. The CDR3 has 12 residues. The germline V gene encodes CDR1 DFQATT and CDR2 SNEGSKA (reference sequence). Study observations and caveats: Within blood appeared most thyroid clonotypes that had expanded above 0.001.

TCR beta CDR3 regions were amplified from RNA. First-round RT-PCR of the TCR CDR3 relied on the HTBI primer set. One entry per CDR3 protein results from TCRdb running MiXCR on the multiplex PCR reads. In the table there are 600,000 to 700,000 distinct CDR3 sequences, 45% of which are singletons. Comment on this clonotype: Its antigen is currently unknown. A much larger clone lies a single base off, so this may be a read error.

The material sequenced was peripheral blood or thyroid tissue (not recorded which). The chain couples TRBV20-1 to TRBJ2-5; D may be TRBD2 (5 bases). The source of this sequence is an adult man with Graves' disease, either hyperthyroidism or ophthalmopathy (not recorded which). The CDR3 sequence is CSARAGLEIQYF. CDR3 coding DNA: TGCAGTGCTAGAGCGGGGTTGGAGATCCAGTACTTC.